The rows below give T cell receptor beta chains drawn from one sample of a study of cytomegalovirus exposure and HLA in healthy donors. Repertoires were generated with immunoSEQ multiplex PCR, while TCRdb's copy carries only in-frame clones and drops some. Of about 190,000 clones in the sample, about four fifths were seen once. Sequences were obtained from PBMCs. Receptor source: a woman between 45 and 60 years old in good health and CMV-seropositive. CDR3s include the opening cysteine and the closing phenylalanine or tryptophan.

>TRBV6-5|TRBJ2-3
CASSPDRDTDTQYF
>TRBV7-2|TRBJ2-3
CASSLGGGRIPDTQYF
>TRBV13|TRBJ2-7
CASSRDMTGSYEQYF
>TRBV19|TRBJ2-6
CASSRQGALGANVLTF
>TRBV21-1|TRBJ2-2
CASSSQTTSGGNTGELFF
>TRBV5-6|TRBJ1-1
CASSLLNRPNTEAFF
>TRBV5-6|TRBJ1-4
CASSTLDRVGEKLFF
>TRBV7-2|TRBJ2-5
CASSPTLGGGGETQYF
>TRBV7-9|TRBJ1-3
CASSLQGVSSGNTIYF
>TRBV6-5|TRBJ2-7
CASSTKPTGGYEQYF
>TRBV5-4|TRBJ1-2
CASSSPKTGGIYGYTF
>TRBV4-3|TRBJ2-5
CASSQGVAGQVGTQYF
>TRBV28|TRBJ2-5
CASSLSGLAGGQETQYF
>TRBV5-1|TRBJ2-1
CASRQGTGGYNEQFF
>TRBV11-2|TRBJ1-2
CASSQGTGGYYGYTF
>TRBV5-1|TRBJ1-4
CASSSGGLGEKLFF
>TRBV4-1|TRBJ1-4
CASSQEWPEKLFF
>TRBV5-4|TRBJ1-5
CASSQGPYSNQPQHF
>TRBV9|TRBJ2-2
CASSVGGGVTGELFF
>TRBV7-9|TRBJ1-5
CASSTGQGEGQPQHF
>TRBV5-4|TRBJ2-2
CASSPLPGGELFF
>TRBV9|TRBJ2-7
CASSPGQLYEQYF
>TRBV7-9|TRBJ2-7
CASSSRTGGGEQYF
>TRBV18|TRBJ1-5
CASSPMAASNQPQHF
>TRBV19|TRBJ1-2
CATQGTVDYGYTF
>TRBV9|TRBJ2-1
CASSSSGGHNEQFF
>TRBV7-2|TRBJ2-1
CASRRRDRGSYNEQFF
>TRBV11-3|TRBJ2-3
CASSPGQGLTADTQYF
>TRBV4-3|-
CASSQDGTGGYEQYF
>TRBV19|TRBJ2-4
CASSMRTAGASNLAKNIQYF
>TRBV7-9|TRBJ2-2
CASSVDRQVNTGELFF
>TRBV7-9|TRBJ2-5
CASSLGTGGSRGETQYF
>TRBV6-1|TRBJ1-6
CASSFRDTLSPLHF
>TRBV6-6|TRBJ2-1
CASSPGDRRNNEQFF
>TRBV19|TRBJ1-5
CASSILGQPSNQPQHF
>TRBV2|TRBJ2-5
CASSDFRGRETQYF
>TRBV7-8|TRBJ2-6
CASSQQVGANVLTF
>TRBV11-3|TRBJ1-1
CASSFRRNTEAFF
>TRBV13|TRBJ1-1
CASSLLAEAFF
>TRBV15|TRBJ2-2
CATSFRDYATGELFF
>TRBV2|TRBJ2-7
CAIRTGGNYEQYF
>TRBV5-6|TRBJ2-7
CASSLGGGLWEYEQYF
>TRBV10-3|TRBJ2-1
CAIRATQGKRNEQFF
>TRBV19|TRBJ2-3
CLRVTDTQYF
>TRBV11-3|TRBJ1-5
CASSLLLFPRRSNQPQHF
>TRBV4-3|TRBJ2-1
CASSQASRLAGPYNEQFF
>TRBV5-6|TRBJ2-1
CASSSLQRGGLGEQFF